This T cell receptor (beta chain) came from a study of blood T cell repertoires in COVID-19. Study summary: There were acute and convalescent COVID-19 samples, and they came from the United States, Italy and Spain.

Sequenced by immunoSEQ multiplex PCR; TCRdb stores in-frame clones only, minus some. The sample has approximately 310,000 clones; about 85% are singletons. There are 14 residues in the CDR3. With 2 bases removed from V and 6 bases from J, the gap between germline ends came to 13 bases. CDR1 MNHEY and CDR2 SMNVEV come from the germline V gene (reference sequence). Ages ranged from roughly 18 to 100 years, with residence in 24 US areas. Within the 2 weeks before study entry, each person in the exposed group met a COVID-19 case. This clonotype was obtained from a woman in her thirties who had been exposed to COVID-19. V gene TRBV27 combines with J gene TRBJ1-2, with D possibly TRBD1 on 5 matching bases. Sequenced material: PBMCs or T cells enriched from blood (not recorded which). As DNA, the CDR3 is TGTGCCAGCAGTTTAACCTCGGGGGGGGATGGCTACACCTTC. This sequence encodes CASSLTSGGDGYTF.